These 24 T cell receptor beta chains were all obtained from the same sample, sequenced in a study of read filtering for tumor transcriptome and immune sequencing. Molecular barcoded adaptors covering alpha/delta and beta/gamma chains were used on about 390 ng RNA. A single record per CDR3 protein comes from TCRdb applying MiXCR to the reads. The sample shows almost 40,000 distinct CDR3 sequences, about 15% of them seen only once. Sequencing used a population of CD138-negative cells sorted from bone marrow. The source is a donor aged 40 or older with multiple myeloma.

A word on this clonotype: A much more abundant neighbour one base away suggests this may be a read error. The chain is built from TRBV6-2 or TRBV6-3 and TRBJ2-2; D may be TRBD1 (6 bases). The CDR3 totals 15 residues. Germline lookup yields CDR1 MNHEY and CDR2 SVGEGT. CDR3 in amino acids: CASRPGTKNTEELFF. The CDR3 region has the DNA TGTGCCAGCAGACCCGGGACAAAGAACACCGAGGAGCTGTTTTTT.

Concerning this clonotype: Since a much larger clone is just one base distant, this may be a read error. The chain uses TRBV11-2 and TRBJ2-2; no firm D call. V was pared by 4 bases and J by 6 bases, with 9 bases between. Germline V lookup: CDR1 SGHAT, CDR2 FQNNGV. The CDR3 sequence is 13 residues long. Written as DNA, the CDR3 is TGTGCCAGCAGCTCAGGCTGGGCCGGGGAGCTGTTTTTT. It is translated as CASSSGWAGELFF. Full variable domain (outside the CDR3, taken from reference TRBV11-2 and TRBJ2-2): EAGVAQSPRYKIIEKRQSVAFWCNPISGHATLYWYQQILGQGPKLLIQFQNNGVVDDSQLPKDRFSAERLKGVDSTLKIQPAKLEDSAVYLCASSSGWAGELFFGEGSRLTVL.

This clonotype was found many times. This chain connects TRBV19 to TRBJ2-7, with no clear D. The CDR3 sequence is 13 residues long. V was clipped by 4 bases and J by 4 bases, with 11 bases between them. Germline V gene sequence: CDR1 LNHDA, CDR2 SQIVND (reference sequence). The CDR3 region has the DNA TGTGCCAGTAGTAAGTGGGAATCTTACGAGCAGTACTTC. Protein product: CASSKWESYEQYF.

The V call is TRBV4-1, the J call TRBJ1-5, with a possible D match to TRBD1 (5 bases). Trimming stripped 5 bases from V and 4 bases from J, with 12 bases between. The CDR3 is 14 residues long. CDR1 and CDR2 (germline): MGHRA, YSYEKL. The CDR3 here is CASSFVGRNQPQHF. The CDR3 DNA reads as TGCGCCAGCAGCTTTGTGGGACGTAATCAGCCCCAGCATTTT.

This clonotype was found many times. This rearrangement joins TRBV29-1 to TRBJ2-5; 8 bases agree with TRBD2. V shed 3 bases, J shed 5 bases, and the junction held 8 bases outside the gene matches. The CDR3 spans 14 residues. Germline CDR1 reads SQVTM; CDR2 reads ANQGSEA. For the CDR3, the DNA is TGCAGCGTTGAGGGACGGGGGGGCCACGAGACCCAGTACTTC. Its translation: CSVEGRGGHETQYF.

This clonotype was seen only once. The chain couples TRBV5-1 to TRBJ1-1; tentatively, D is TRBD1 (5 bases). The ends were cut back, 4 bases at V and 7 bases at J, with 20 bases in the middle. This CDR3 spans 15 amino acids. The germline V gene has CDR1 SGHRS and CDR2 YFSETQ. The CDR3 region is CASSLGGESEHEAFF. DNA of the CDR3: TGCGCCAGCAGCCTGGGGGGAGAGTCAGAGCATGAAGCTTTCTTT.

This clonotype turned up a few times. The missing conserved phenylalanine or tryptophan at the end of this CDR3 makes a read error likely. This sequence joins TRBV5-1 and TRBJ2-3; 10 bases align to TRBD1. The CDR3 has 16 residues. V shed 4 bases, J shed 5 bases, and the junction held 10 bases outside the gene matches. Looked up from germline, CDR1 is SGHRS and CDR2 is YFSETQ. CDR3 loop: CASSSLKTGGGDTQYS. The CDR3 bases are TGCGCCAGCAGCAGCCTGAAGACAGGGGGCGGAGATACGCAGTATTCT.

This clonotype was seen at least ten times. The genes are TRBV6-5 and TRBJ2-7; the D is unclear. The CDR3 loop spans 15 amino acids. CDR1 is MNHEY and CDR2 is SVGAGI in the germline V gene. V lost 7 bases, J lost 2 bases, and 18 bases lay in between. The CDR3 loop is CASNLGPSPTYEQYF. CDR3 bases: TGTGCCAGCAACCTCGGACCATCGCCCACCTACGAGCAGTACTTC.

Turning to this clonotype: One end of the junction does not line up with germline, which may come from a read error. The chain is built from TRBV5-1 and TRBJ1-1, with 8 bases matching TRBD1. This CDR3 is built from 15 residues. Germline V gene data show CDR1 as SGHRS and CDR2 as YFSETQ. This chain's CDR3 is CASSLRQGSDTGASF. In DNA, the CDR3 is TGCGCCAGCAGCTTACGACAGGGGTCGGACACTGGAGCTTCCTTT.

In the case of this clonotype: A much larger clone is a single base away; this may be a read error. The rearrangement links TRBV7-2 to TRBJ1-3; D remains unclear. In germline, CDR1 is SGHTA, CDR2 FQGNSA. Trimming shortened V by 5 bases and J by 0 bases, and 11 bases separated the two germline ends. This CDR3 has 15 residues. CDR3: CASSPQCNSGNTIYF. The CDR3 DNA reads as TGTGCCAGCAGCCCACAGTGTAACTCTGGAAACACCATATATTTT.

This clonotype was observed at least ten times. The rearrangement joins TRBV5-1 to TRBJ2-1; TRBD2 aligns across 8 bases. The V gene end was trimmed by 4 bases and the J gene end by 7 bases; junction bases not matched to a gene: 16. CDR3 length: 17 amino acids. The germline CDR1 and CDR2 sequences are SGHRS and YFSETQ. This chain's CDR3 is CASSGRGGGLGRNEQFF. The CDR3 DNA follows: TGCGCCAGCAGCGGCCGGGGCGGGGGACTAGGTCGTAATGAGCAGTTCTTC.

In this sample, this clonotype turned up once. This sequence joins TRBV7-9 and TRBJ2-1, with 7 bases aligning to TRBD2. Trimming cost V 8 bases and J 6 bases; bases outside gene matches: 7. The CDR3 sequence is 13 residues long. Germline CDR1 and CDR2: SEHNR and FQNEAQ (reference sequence). The CDR3 nucleotides read TGTGCCAGCGGTTTCCGGACTAGCAATGAGCAGTTCTTC. Its protein product is CASGFRTSNEQFF. The full variable domain, in which reference TRBV7-9 and TRBJ2-1 provide the parts outside the CDR3, is DTGVSQNPRHKITKRGQNVTFRCDPISEHNRLYWYRQTLGQGPEFLTYFQNEAQLEKSRLLSDRFSAERPKGSFSTLEIQRTEQGDSAMYLCASGFRTSNEQFFGPGTRLTVL.

A remark on this clonotype: The junction differs from germline at one of its ends, possibly a read error. The chain uses TRBV6-2 or TRBV6-3 and TRBJ1-1; unclear D gene. This CDR3 region has 14 residues. Germline CDR1 is MNHEY and CDR2 is SVGEGT. The CDR3 reads CASSYTDPNTKAFF. The DNA for the CDR3 is TGTGCCAGCAGTTATACTGACCCGAACACTAAAGCTTTCTTT.

This clonotype was detected many times. The chain uses TRBV12-3 or TRBV12-4 and TRBJ1-4, with a tentative D call TRBD1 (5 bases). Trimming removed 2 bases from V and 10 bases from J, with 11 bases in between. The CDR3 length is 13 residues. The CDR3 bases are TGTGCCAGCAGTTTACAGGTTCAGGGAAAACTGTTTTTT. It translates to CASSLQVQGKLFF.

This clonotype was observed many times. The CDR3 loop reads CASSQGQGKGTGELFF. The CDR3 nucleotides read TGTGCCAGCAGCCAAGGACAGGGGAAAGGAACCGGGGAGCTGTTTTTT. The J gene is TRBJ2-2, the V gene TRBV7-3; 9 bases are a match to TRBD1. In germline, CDR1 is SGHTA, CDR2 FQGTGA. The CDR3 has 16 residues. Trimming removed 5 bases from V and 5 bases from J; junction bases left unmatched: 9.

Points on this clonotype: A single base separates this from a much larger clone, so it may be a read error. The CDR3 does not end in the conserved phenylalanine or tryptophan, so this is likely a read error. The gene calls are TRBV20-1 and TRBJ2-7; 8 nucleotides match TRBD1. Trimming took 3 bases from V and 9 from J; bases not matched to a gene: 4. The length of the CDR3 is 11 residues. Per the germline V gene, CDR1 is DFQATT and CDR2 is SNEGSKA (reference sequence). The DNA of the CDR3 is TGCAGTGCTAGGACAGGGGTTATGCAGTACCTC. Amino acids: CSARTGVMQYL.

This clonotype appeared many times. V usage is TRBV6-5 and J usage is TRBJ1-1, with TRBD1 matching 10 bases. V shed 0 bases, J shed 4 bases, and the junction held 14 bases outside the gene matches. The V gene's germline CDR1 is MNHEY and CDR2 SVGAGI. CDR3 length: 19 amino acids. The CDR3 protein is CASSYSKAGQGLRGTEAFF. CDR3 nucleotide sequence: TGTGCCAGCAGTTACTCGAAGGCGGGACAGGGGTTGAGAGGCACTGAAGCTTTCTTT.

At least ten counts were recorded for this clonotype. The chain recombines TRBV6-4 with TRBJ2-2; TRBD1 is a possible D gene (5 bases). The CDR3 is 15 residues long. V was clipped by 4 bases and J by 0 bases, with 9 bases between them. Germline values: CDR1 MRHNA, CDR2 SNTAGT. The CDR3 protein is CASSVGRANTGELFF. DNA for the CDR3: TGTGCCAGCAGTGTCGGCAGGGCGAACACCGGGGAGCTGTTTTTT.

In its sample, this clonotype ranks as medium-sized. The V gene is TRBV20-1, the J gene TRBJ1-5; no reliable D call. The CDR3 contains 14 residues. V dropped 6 bases and J dropped 7 bases, with 19 bases sitting between them. CDR1 is DFQATT and CDR2 is SNEGSKA in the germline V gene (reference sequence). The CDR3 nucleotides are TGCAGTGCCTCCCGGCAAATCTATGCCCAGCCCCAGCATTTT. Residues: CSASRQIYAQPQHF.

Comment on this clonotype: Germline and junction disagree at one end, which may indicate a read error. The chain links TRBV20-1 to TRBJ1-5; weak D call: TRBD1 (6 bases). This CDR3 has 17 residues. Germline CDR1 and CDR2: DFQATT and SNEGSKA (reference sequence). CDR3 loop: CSAGDLAGVQGNQPQLF. DNA of the CDR3: TGCAGTGCTGGAGATCTGGCAGGGGTGCAGGGCAATCAGCCCCAGCTTTTT.

This clonotype has at least ten counts. Here the CDR3 reads CASSSRTGSGETQYF. CDR3 bases: TGTGCCAGCAGCTCCCGGACAGGGTCGGGAGAGACCCAGTACTTC. The chain combines TRBV7-3 with TRBJ2-5; TRBD1 matches 8 bases. V gave up 4 bases and J gave up 4 bases; unmatched junction bases: 8. CDR3 length: 15 residues. CDR1 and CDR2 (germline): SGHTA, FQGTGA.

This clonotype appeared a few times. The J gene is TRBJ1-6, the V gene TRBV28, with D perhaps matching TRBD1 (5 bases). CDR3 length equals 14 residues. Germline V gene data show CDR1 as MDHEN and CDR2 as SYDVKM. The germline V and J ends were trimmed by 10 bases and 7 bases, with 17 bases remaining between them. CDR3 in amino acids: CATSPGTPNSPLHF. DNA of the CDR3: TGTGCCACCAGCCCCGGGACGCCCAATTCACCCCTCCACTTT. The full variable domain, with the rest looked up from reference TRBV28 and TRBJ1-6, is DVKVTQSSRYLVKRTGEKVFLECVQDMDHENMFWYRQDPGLGLRLIYFSYDVKMKEKGDIPEGYSVSREKKERFSLILESASTNQTSMYLCATSPGTPNSPLHFGNGTRLTVT.

This clonotype was found many times. The CDR3 coding sequence is TGTGCCAGCAGCTTGGGGAGCGGGTCAGCAGATACGCAGTATTTT. It is translated as CASSLGSGSADTQYF. V gene TRBV5-4 combines with J gene TRBJ2-3, with D tentatively TRBD2 (6 bases). There are 15 residues in the CDR3. Germline V gene data show CDR1 as SGHNT and CDR2 as YYREEE (reference sequence). V lost 0 bases, J lost 4 bases, and 12 bases lay in between.

This clonotype was found many times. The chain is built from TRBV12-3 or TRBV12-4 and TRBJ1-2; TRBD1 matches at 8 bases. The CDR3 covers 14 residues. The V segment lost 5 bases and the J segment 8 bases; nucleotides outside the gene matches: 10. CDR3 region: CASSISGQGKGYTF. CDR3 DNA sequence: TGTGCCAGCAGTATTAGTGGACAGGGAAAAGGCTACACCTTC.